This entry lists 30 T cell receptor beta chains sequenced from one sample in a study of blood T cell repertoires in COVID-19. Some clones are missing from TCRdb's copy, which holds only in-frame ones; the method was immunoSEQ multiplex PCR. The table shows around 310,000 clones, with roughly 89% occurring only once. Sequenced sample: peripheral blood. Source of these receptors: a woman between 35 and 50 years old with COVID-19, enrolled during active disease.

This clone came up a few times. The V call is TRBV5-4, the J call TRBJ2-2, with D possibly TRBD2 on 6 matching bases. Trimming stripped 8 bases from V and 6 bases from J, with 17 bases between. Germline CDR1 reads SGHNT; CDR2 reads YYREEE (reference sequence). The CDR3 contains 14 residues. CDR3 amino acids: CASSTIREAGELFF. Written as DNA, the CDR3 is TGTGCCAGTTCGACAATCAGGGAGGCCGGGGAGCTGTTTTTT.

J is TRBJ1-1 and V is TRBV3-1 (or the pseudogene TRBV3-2); D unclear. V dropped 1 base and J dropped 0 bases, with 9 bases sitting between them. The germline V gene encodes CDR1 LGHDT and CDR2 YNNKEL (reference sequence). This CDR3 is 15 amino acids long. The CDR3 here is CASSQGHTMNTEAFF. The CDR3 region has the DNA TGTGCCAGCAGCCAAGGACACACCATGAACACTGAAGCTTTCTTT.

The chain's CDR3 is CASSRDRGNEQFF. In nucleotides, the CDR3 is TGTGCCAGCTCCCGGGACAGGGGCAATGAGCAGTTCTTC. The genes are TRBV18 and TRBJ2-1, with 10 positions matching TRBD1. CDR1 is KGHSH, CDR2 LQKENI, per germline. The CDR3 has 13 residues. The trim removed 6 bases at V and 6 bases at J, leaving 2 bases unmatched. Supplemented by reference TRBV18 and TRBJ2-1, the full variable domain reads NAGVMQNPRHLVRRRGQEARLRCSPMKGHSHVYWYRQLPEEGLKFMVYLQKENIIDESGMPKERFSAEFPKEGPSILRIQQVVRGDSAAYFCASSRDRGNEQFFGPGTRLTVL.

CDR3 bases: TGTGCCAGCAGCGGGGCGGGACGGACTGGAAACACCATATATTTT. It translates to CASSGAGRTGNTIYF. The chain employs TRBV7-2 and TRBJ1-3; perhaps TRBD1 as D (5 bases). The V gene's germline CDR1 is SGHTA and CDR2 FQGNSA. Trimming pared 5 bases from V and 2 bases from J, leaving 13 bases between. CDR3 length: 15 amino acids.

The CDR3 DNA is TGTGCCAGCAGCTTACAGGGTCATGGGGCTTTCTTT. Protein product: CASSLQGHGAFF. The chain joins TRBV6-2 or TRBV6-3 to TRBJ1-1; TRBD1 is a possible D gene (6 bases). With 6 bases removed from V and 11 bases from J, the gap between germline ends came to 16 bases. This CDR3 contains 12 residues. In germline, CDR1 is MNHEY, CDR2 SVGEGT.

V gene TRBV19 combines with J gene TRBJ2-1, with 7 bases matching TRBD1. The CDR3 covers 15 residues. V was pared by 5 bases and J by 9 bases, with 13 bases of the junction left unmatched. Germline CDR1 and CDR2: LNHDA and SQIVND (reference sequence). This CDR3 reads CASSPPSPQGTEQFF. CDR3 DNA: TGTGCCAGTAGTCCTCCCTCTCCACAGGGGACTGAGCAGTTCTTC.

The genes are TRBV4-1 and TRBJ2-1; TRBD2 agrees at 12 bases. V dropped 3 bases and J dropped 0; count of bases not matched to a gene: 12. CDR1 and CDR2 from the germline V gene are MGHRA and YSYEKL. CDR3 size: 20 residues. CDR3 DNA sequence: TGCGCCAGCAGCCACCCCACTAGCGGGAGGTCTACCAACTCCTACAATGAGCAGTTCTTC. It codes for CASSHPTSGRSTNSYNEQFF.

This chain uses TRBV28 with TRBJ2-7, with D maybe TRBD2 (6 bases). Germline-derived CDR1 and CDR2 are MDHEN and SYDVKM. The CDR3 contains 12 residues. V dropped 9 bases and J dropped 2 bases, with 11 bases sitting between them. The CDR3 coding sequence is TGTGCCAGTGGGGGAGGTCCCTACGAGCAGTACTTC. Its translation is CASGGGPYEQYF.

Only one count was recorded for this clone. V usage is TRBV6-5 and J usage is TRBJ1-2, with D perhaps matching TRBD1 (5 bases). The V end was cut by 6 bases, the J end by 3 bases, with 11 bases between. The CDR3 totals 13 residues. Per the germline V gene, CDR1 is MNHEY and CDR2 is SVGAGI. CDR3 nucleotides: TGTGCCAGCAGGGCAGACAGAGACTATGGCTACACCTTC. It specifies CASRADRDYGYTF.

The chain links TRBV5-1 to TRBJ1-2; D remains ambiguous. Germline loops: CDR1 SGHRS, CDR2 YFSETQ. Trimming took 0 bases from V and 7 from J, leaving 19 bases between them. The CDR3 totals 16 residues. The CDR3 DNA reads as TGCGCCAGCAGCTTGGCCACAGACCATTTTTCCGGTGGCTACACCTTC. It translates to CASSLATDHFSGGYTF.

This clone was detected a few times. J is TRBJ1-6 and V is TRBV10-3; D possibly corresponds to TRBD1 (5 bases). V gave up 0 bases and J gave up 18 bases, with 24 bases separating them. CDR1 is ENHRY and CDR2 is SYGVKD in the germline V gene. The CDR3 sequence is 16 residues long. Written as DNA, the CDR3 is TGTGCCATCAGTGAGTCGAGGCAGGACACTCTAGGTGGACCCCACTTT. Its protein is CAISESRQDTLGGPHF.

The chain employs TRBV5-4 and TRBJ2-1, with 10 bases aligning to TRBD2. The V gene's germline CDR1 is SGHNT and CDR2 YYREEE (reference sequence). With V trimmed by 4 bases and J by 4 bases, 5 bases remained unmatched. The CDR3 consists of 15 residues. CDR3: CASSPGLAAYNEQFF. In nucleotides, the CDR3 is TGTGCCAGCAGCCCAGGACTAGCGGCGTACAATGAGCAGTTCTTC. The variable domain in full, with the rest retrieved from reference TRBV5-4 and TRBJ2-1, is ETGVTQSPTHLIKTRGQQVTLRCSSQSGHNTVSWYQQALGQGPQFIFQYYREEENGRGNFPPRFSGLQFPNYSSELNVNALELDDSALYLCASSPGLAAYNEQFFGPGTRLTVL.

The chain combines TRBV10-3 with TRBJ2-7; TRBD2 matches at 12 bases. The trim removed 5 bases at V and 0 bases at J, leaving 14 bases unmatched. Germline values: CDR1 ENHRY, CDR2 SYGVKD. The CDR3 is 19 amino acids. The CDR3 loop is CAISTLAGGRMGSSYEQYF. In nucleotides, the CDR3 is TGTGCCATCAGTACCCTAGCGGGAGGGCGTATGGGGAGCTCCTACGAGCAGTACTTC.

The genes are TRBV15 and TRBJ1-2; no definite D call. The V and J ends lost 0 bases and 8 bases respectively, with 13 bases between them. CDR1 is LNHNV, CDR2 YYDKDF, per germline (reference sequence). The CDR3 runs 14 residues. CDR3 in amino acids: CATSRDRVSYGYTF. The CDR3 DNA reads TGTGCCACCAGCAGAGATCGGGTTTCTTACGGCTACACCTTC.

The gene calls are TRBV4-3 and TRBJ2-2; D is possibly TRBD1 (6 bases). Germline lookup yields CDR1 LGHNA and CDR2 YSLEER. The CDR3 contains 15 residues. V was pared by 4 bases and J by 2 bases, with 11 bases between. The CDR3 DNA follows: TGCGCCAGCAGCCTCCAGGGGAGTAACACCGGGGAGCTGTTTTTT. Its translation is CASSLQGSNTGELFF.

This clone appeared a single time. The CDR3 is CASSLGAGGREKLFF. The CDR3, as DNA: TGTGCCAGCAGCTTGGGTGCAGGGGGAAGGGAAAAACTGTTTTTT. V is TRBV5-5 and J is TRBJ1-4; 7 bases match TRBD1. This CDR3 spans 15 amino acids. The V gene end was trimmed by 0 bases and the J gene end by 8 bases; junction bases not matched to a gene: 7. Germline V gives CDR1 SGHKS, CDR2 YYEKEE (reference sequence).

This sequence joins TRBV5-4 and TRBJ2-1; D is unresolved. V was cut by 0 bases and J by 13 bases, with 14 bases left in between. CDR1 and CDR2 from the germline V gene are SGHNT and YYREEE (reference sequence). The CDR3 is 13 residues long. The CDR3 protein is CASSLAMAAQQFF. The DNA of the CDR3 is TGTGCCAGCAGCTTGGCCATGGCAGCGCAACAGTTCTTC.

The chain carries TRBV4-3 and TRBJ2-3; 7 positions match TRBD2. The CDR3 runs to 16 residues. With V trimmed by 4 bases and J by 0 bases, 7 bases remained unmatched. In germline, CDR1 is LGHNA, CDR2 YSLEER. DNA for the CDR3: TGCGCCAGCAGCCCCGTTTGGGGGGGGAGCACAGATACGCAGTATTTT. This codes for CASSPVWGGSTDTQYF.

For this clone: The junction shows a germline mismatch at one end, possibly a read error. This chain connects TRBV18 to TRBJ1-3, with unresolved D. The CDR3 extends over 15 amino acids. Germline lookup yields CDR1 KGHSH and CDR2 LQKENI. The CDR3 DNA reads as TGTGCCAGCTCACCGCTTGAGACACCTGCTTTACACACACCTTTT. As protein: CASSPLETPALHTPF.

Only one count was recorded for this clone. The V and J genes are TRBV5-1 and TRBJ1-1; TRBD1 matches at 7 bases. Trimming took 4 bases from V and 1 from J; bases not matched to a gene: 7. The length of the CDR3 is 15 residues. CDR1 and CDR2 (germline): SGHRS, YFSETQ. DNA of the CDR3: TGCGCCAGCAGCGGAGGACAGGTCCCGAACACTGAAGCTTTCTTT. The encoded protein is CASSGGQVPNTEAFF.

The rearrangement links TRBV19 to TRBJ2-7; 9 bases line up with TRBD1. The CDR3 is 14 residues long. The V gene's germline CDR1 is LNHDA and CDR2 SQIVND (reference sequence). After removal of 5 bases from V and 0 bases from J, the junction contained 2 bases not matched to a gene. The chain's CDR3 is CASSRDRDSYEQYF. The CDR3 bases are TGTGCCAGTAGTCGGGACAGGGACTCCTACGAGCAGTACTTC.

V is TRBV10-3 and J is TRBJ2-7; 11 bases match TRBD1. The junction had 3 bases not matched to a gene; V was cut back by 2 bases and J by 3 bases. Per germline, CDR1 ENHRY and CDR2 SYGVKD. The CDR3 extends over 15 amino acids. CDR3 DNA sequence: TGTGCCATCAGTGAGCTCGGGACAGGGGGCTACGAGCAGTACTTC. Translation: CAISELGTGGYEQYF.

The V call is TRBV5-4, the J call TRBJ1-1; 7 bases agree with TRBD1. Trimming at V came to 5 bases and at J to 1 base, leaving 8 bases not matched to a gene. Germline loops: CDR1 SGHNT, CDR2 YYREEE (reference sequence). The CDR3 sequence is 15 residues long. The CDR3 spells CASRPNRGSNTEAFF. Written as DNA, the CDR3 is TGTGCCAGCAGACCCAACAGGGGATCGAACACTGAAGCTTTCTTT.

As regards this clone: Other DNA sequences in the same sample also yield this CDR3. The gene calls are TRBV7-9 and TRBJ2-7; no clear D. From germline, CDR1 is SEHNR and CDR2 FQNEAQ (reference sequence). The CDR3 is made up of 11 amino acids. Deletions cut 5 bases from V and 2 bases from J, with 4 bases between. CDR3 residues: CASSPAYEQYF. The CDR3 nucleotides are TGTGCCAGCAGCCCGGCCTACGAGCAGTACTTC.

V and J are TRBV7-2 and TRBJ2-3, with 11 bases aligning to TRBD2. The germline CDR1 and CDR2 sequences are SGHTA and FQGNSA. Trimming cost V 4 bases and J 6 bases; bases outside gene matches: 3. The CDR3 covers 14 residues. CDR3 region: CASSSSGRIDTQYF. DNA of the CDR3: TGTGCCAGCAGCTCTAGCGGGAGGATTGATACGCAGTATTTT.

This chain connects TRBV4-3 to TRBJ2-7; TRBD2 is a possible D gene (5 bases). The germline gives CDR1 LGHNA, CDR2 YSLEER. The ends were cut back, 4 bases at V and 7 bases at J, with 23 bases in the middle. The CDR3 contains 16 residues. The CDR3 here is CASSPKLLERSSEQYF. DNA of the CDR3: TGCGCCAGCAGCCCCAAATTACTAGAGCGCTCGTCTGAGCAGTACTTC.

This clone has more than one count but fewer than ten. This chain uses TRBV18 with TRBJ1-2; 8 bases align to TRBD1. The CDR3 loop spans 16 amino acids. Germline values: CDR1 KGHSH, CDR2 LQKENI. J was trimmed by 5 bases and V by 1 base; bases with no gene match: 9. CDR3 region: CASSPQSRGPTYGYTF. For the CDR3, the DNA is TGTGCCAGCTCACCACAAAGCAGGGGGCCCACATATGGCTACACCTTC.

This clone occurred once. The chain carries TRBV29-1 and TRBJ1-1; 9 positions agree with TRBD1. The CDR3 totals 12 residues. The V segment lost 6 bases and the J segment 6 bases; nucleotides outside the gene matches: 5. In germline, CDR1 is SQVTM, CDR2 ANQGSEA. The CDR3 sequence is CSVRQGVAEAFF. The CDR3 DNA reads as TGCAGCGTCCGACAGGGGGTCGCTGAAGCTTTCTTT. Looking up the rest from reference TRBV29-1 and TRBJ1-1 gives the full variable domain: SAVISQKPSRDICQRGTSLTIQCQVDSQVTMMFWYRQQPGQSLTLIATANQGSEATYESGFVIDKFPISRPNLTFSTLTVSNMSPEDSSIYLCSVRQGVAEAFFGQGTRLTVV.

The J gene is TRBJ2-1, the V gene TRBV6-2 or TRBV6-3; 7 nucleotides agree with TRBD1. The CDR3 contains 16 residues. CDR1 and CDR2 from the germline V gene are MNHEY and SVGEGT. V lost 0 bases, J lost 6 bases, and 8 bases stayed unmatched. In nucleotides, the CDR3 is TGTGCCAGCAGTTACTCTCGGGACAGTGAGCGCAATGAGCAGTTCTTC. It specifies CASSYSRDSERNEQFF.

Only a few counts were recorded for this clone. The V call is TRBV15, the J call TRBJ1-5; D possibly corresponds to TRBD1 (5 bases). The V gene lost 0 bases and the J gene lost 1 base, with 13 bases spanning the gap. Germline V CDR1 and CDR2: LNHNV, YYDKDF (reference sequence). The CDR3 totals 17 residues. CDR3 loop: CATSREPGGVSNQPQHF. CDR3 DNA sequence: TGTGCCACCAGCAGAGAGCCTGGGGGGGTGAGCAATCAGCCCCAGCATTTT.